These T cell receptor beta chains were read from a single sample in a study of blood T cell repertoires in COVID-19. Clones were sequenced by immunoSEQ multiplex PCR, and TCRdb holds only the in-frame ones, with some missing. The table includes roughly 110,000 clones, less than 85% detected once. The sample comprised peripheral blood. The receptors shown here come from a woman aged 55-70 years with acute or convalescent COVID-19. CDR3s include the opening cysteine and the closing phenylalanine or tryptophan.

TRBV18	TRBJ2-7	CASSPKEGGEQYF
TRBV9	TRBJ1-1	CASSVTGVESVAFF
TRBV3-1/TRBV3-2	TRBJ1-2	CASSQEDSANYGYTF
TRBV28	TRBJ2-3	CASSKAGGAATDTQYF
TRBV4-1	TRBJ1-4	CASSRGSGSVEKLFF
TRBV19	TRBJ1-2	CASSTGSLTGPAPANYGYTF
TRBV28	TRBJ2-7	CASKTSSYEQYF
TRBV11-3	TRBJ2-2	CASSLWGTSDGELFF
TRBV6-6	TRBJ2-1	CASSYKGADYNEQFF
TRBV19	TRBJ1-2	CASSTPGQGADGYTF
TRBV4-2	TRBJ1-2	CASSQGPEGARGYTF
TRBV5-1	TRBJ2-3	CASSLYPAVSTDTQYF
TRBV27	TRBJ2-2	CASTLKPPRGTGNTGELFF
TRBV6-1	TRBJ2-7	CASSEGTGGYYEQYF
TRBV4-1	TRBJ2-7	CASSLTTGQQSSYEQYF
TRBV28	TRBJ1-2	CASSLGGLYGYTF
TRBV27	TRBJ1-2	CASSVGFGNGYTF
TRBV19	TRBJ2-2	CASGQLQGTGELFF
TRBV7-9	TRBJ2-3	CASSLDALATDTQYF
TRBV7-9	TRBJ1-2	CASSLRGGYGYTF
TRBV7-3	TRBJ2-1	CASSQQREGDNEQFF
TRBV5-1	TRBJ2-7	CASSLGPGLAHEQYF
TRBV5-6	TRBJ1-1	CASSFWEGHLNTEAFF
TRBV12-5	TRBJ1-3	CASGLVLLPQDLDTSSGNTIYF
TRBV19	TRBJ1-1	CASYSYTEAFF
TRBV5-4	TRBJ2-5	CASSSPGEGETQYF
TRBV6-4	TRBJ2-1	CASSDERAPTKQFF
TRBV11-2	TRBJ2-7	CASSLQGASGYEQYF
TRBV5-1	TRBJ2-1	CASSLNYQSSYNEQFF
TRBV5-6	TRBJ2-3	CASSLFWGGLMDTQYF
TRBV5-1	TRBJ1-1	CASSLEGAGTEAFF